This T cell receptor beta chain is drawn from a study of tumor-infiltrating lymphocytes in oesophageal squamous cell carcinoma (dated by TCRdb to about 2016). Library preparation was by PCR. Sequencing instrument: Illumina HiSeq 2000. TCRdb redid the processing of the public reads, applying fastp at Q25 and MiXCR, and retained in-frame beta chains. CDR3 protein duplicates are merged, each entry listing the most common genes and DNA. A total of about 14,000 distinct CDR3 sequences appear in this sample, under 60% of them only once. The ten largest clones capture approximately 14% of the sample. The germline V gene specifies SGHVT as CDR1 and SQSDAQ as CDR2. The CDR3 contains 15 residues, cysteine and phenylalanine counted. Only the CDR3 portion is preserved as DNA: 45 bases, with reading frame beginning at the first base. About this clonotype: This clone's antigen is unknown. No base qualities exist here, and no much larger clone lies one base off it.

The sample was blood. The chain links TRBV7-4 with TRBJ2-7, with 8 bases aligning to TRBD1. The closer fit of TRBJ2-5 to the DNA end suggests the J call may be wrong. The receptor was derived from a male donor with esophageal squamous cell carcinoma. The CDR3 region has the sequence CASSLVGRGLETQYF. The nucleotide sequence reads as follows: TGTGCCAGCAGCTTAGTCGGCAGGGGGCTCGAGACCCAGTACTTC.